Presented here are 28 T cell receptor beta chains from one specimen sequenced in a study of shared clonotypes between healthy human individuals. The table came from immunoSEQ multiplex PCR; TCRdb's copy has only in-frame clones and leaves some out. The sample holds approximately 1.4 million clones, under 99% seen once. The source material was naive CD4+ T cells sorted from blood. Subset indicated: CD45RA+ positively selected. The receptors stem from a man in his thirties or forties in good health.

This chain connects TRBV9 to TRBJ2-5; D possibly corresponds to TRBD2 (6 bases). The CDR3 totals 16 residues. V was cut by 1 base and J by 1 base, with 14 bases left in between. Germline-derived CDR1 and CDR2 are SGDLS and YYNGEE. The CDR3 is CASSVTSMEFQETQYF. Written as DNA, the CDR3 is TGTGCCAGCAGCGTAACTAGCATGGAGTTCCAAGAGACCCAGTACTTC.

This chain links TRBV5-1 with TRBJ1-1, with D perhaps matching TRBD1 (5 bases). From germline, CDR1 is SGHRS and CDR2 YFSETQ. This CDR3 contains 13 residues. V was trimmed by 1 base and J by 6 bases, leaving 10 bases between them. This chain's CDR3 is CASSLRGLAEAFF. DNA of the CDR3: TGCGCCAGCAGCTTGCGGGGGTTGGCTGAAGCTTTCTTT.

This clone was found once. This rearrangement joins TRBV28 to TRBJ1-2; no definite D call. Trimming shortened V by 8 bases and J by 0 bases, and 13 bases separated the two germline ends. The CDR3 runs 14 residues. Per the germline V gene, CDR1 is MDHEN and CDR2 is SYDVKM. In DNA form, the CDR3 reads TGTGCCAGCTCCCGGGCCATCGCTAACTATGGCTACACCTTC. As protein: CASSRAIANYGYTF.

The chain carries TRBV7-9 and TRBJ2-2; the match to TRBD1 covers 7 bases. The CDR3 spans 15 residues. With V trimmed by 5 bases and J by 1 base, 4 bases remained unmatched. The germline CDR1 and CDR2 sequences are SEHNR and FQNEAQ (reference sequence). CDR3 in DNA: TGTGCCAGCAGCGCCGGGACAGTGAACACCGGGGAGCTGTTTTTT. It encodes CASSAGTVNTGELFF.

A remark on this clone: Other DNA sequences in the same sample also yield this CDR3. The rearrangement uses TRBV11-2 and TRBJ1-2; unclear D gene. Germline CDR1 reads SGHAT; CDR2 reads FQNNGV. V gave up 0 bases and J gave up 5 bases, with 4 bases separating them. This CDR3 is 12 amino acids long. CDR3: CASSLEGYGYTF. The CDR3 DNA is TGTGCCAGCAGCTTAGAGGGGTATGGCTACACCTTC.

The CDR3 protein is CASSVYRDRGDNNYGYTF. CDR3 DNA sequence: TGTGCCAGCAGCGTGTACCGGGACAGGGGGGATAATAACTATGGCTACACCTTC. The rearrangement uses TRBV9 and TRBJ1-2; 11 bases align to TRBD1. The CDR3 is made up of 18 amino acids. V trimming: 2 bases; J trimming: 1 base; junction bases outside the gene matches: 10. Per germline, CDR1 SGDLS and CDR2 YYNGEE. The whole variable domain, filled in from reference TRBV9 and TRBJ1-2, reads DSGVTQTPKHLITATGQRVTLRCSPRSGDLSVYWYQQSLDQGLQFLIQYYNGEERAKGNILERFSAQQFPDLHSELNLSSLELGDSALYFCASSVYRDRGDNNYGYTFGSGTRLTVV.

The CDR3 spells CASSTTSPYEQYF. The DNA of the CDR3 is TGCGCCAGCTCCACAACCTCCCCTTACGAGCAGTACTTC. J is TRBJ2-7 and V is TRBV5-1; D ambiguous. Germline CDR1 reads SGHRS; CDR2 reads YFSETQ. The V gene lost 7 bases and the J gene lost 4 bases, with 15 bases spanning the gap. The CDR3 is 13 amino acids.

This chain connects TRBV6-6 to TRBJ2-7; a possible D gene is TRBD2 (6 bases). The CDR3 covers 14 residues. Germline V gene data show CDR1 as MNHNY and CDR2 as SVGAGI (reference sequence). V was clipped by 6 bases and J by 3 bases, with 15 bases between them. This CDR3 reads CASSPLAGNYEQYF. Here the CDR3 DNA reads TGTGCCAGCAGCCCCCTCGCGGGAAACTACGAGCAGTACTTC.

The chain combines TRBV28 with TRBJ1-2, with D perhaps TRBD1 (6 bases). The V gene lost 6 bases and the J gene lost 7 bases, with 21 bases spanning the gap. Germline-derived CDR1 and CDR2 are MDHEN and SYDVKM. CDR3 size: 15 residues. The CDR3 region has the DNA TGTGCCAGCAGGCCTACAGGGAAAGGACCGCTTGGCTACACCTTC. Its protein is CASRPTGKGPLGYTF.

This sequence joins TRBV11-2 and TRBJ1-4; D is unresolved. Germline V lookup: CDR1 SGHAT, CDR2 FQNNGV. The CDR3 extends over 14 amino acids. The germline V and J ends were trimmed by 5 bases and 3 bases, with 10 bases remaining between them. CDR3: CASSGRRANEKLFF. DNA of the CDR3: TGTGCCAGCAGCGGTAGGCGGGCTAATGAAAAACTGTTTTTT.

The V and J genes are TRBV5-1 and TRBJ2-2; 8 positions agree with TRBD1. The CDR3 sequence is 14 residues long. In germline, CDR1 is SGHRS, CDR2 YFSETQ. The V and J ends lost 6 bases and 2 bases, in that order; junction bases with no gene match: 3. This chain's CDR3 is CASNDRGNTGELFF. CDR3 DNA sequence: TGCGCCAGCAATGACAGGGGAAACACCGGGGAGCTGTTTTTT.

This rearrangement joins TRBV27 to TRBJ2-2; 9 positions agree with TRBD2. Germline V gene lookup returns CDR1 MNHEY and CDR2 SMNVEV (reference sequence). The CDR3 covers 17 residues. V gave up 1 base and J gave up 0 bases; unmatched junction bases: 3. CDR3 in amino acids: CASSLFASGANTGELFF. The DNA for the CDR3 is TGTGCCAGCAGTTTATTCGCTAGCGGGGCGAACACCGGGGAGCTGTTTTTT.

The chain is built from TRBV19 and TRBJ2-5; 8 positions match TRBD2. From germline, CDR1 is LNHDA and CDR2 SQIVND (reference sequence). V lost 3 bases and J lost 1; bases outside the gene matches: 7. CDR3 length equals 16 residues. The CDR3 coding sequence is TGTGCCAGTAGTATGGTGATAGCGGGGCCCCAAGAGACCCAGTACTTC. This gives the protein CASSMVIAGPQETQYF.

The chain joins TRBV29-1 to TRBJ2-1; TRBD1 or TRBD2 may be the D gene (5 bases each). This CDR3 is 13 amino acids long. Germline V CDR1 and CDR2: SQVTM, ANQGSEA. V was cut by 4 bases and J by 6 bases, with 13 bases left in between. The CDR3 DNA follows: TGCAGCGTTGGGGGACGGGCTACCAATGAGCAGTTCTTC. Residues: CSVGGRATNEQFF.

The J gene is TRBJ2-6, the V gene TRBV10-3; 10 bases match TRBD1. V lost 0 bases, J lost 1 base, and 3 bases stayed unmatched. Germline loops: CDR1 ENHRY, CDR2 SYGVKD. The CDR3 has 18 amino acids. The CDR3 DNA reads TGTGCCATCAGTGAGTCACGGACAGGGGGTTCTGGGGCCAACGTCCTGACTTTC. This translates into CAISESRTGGSGANVLTF.

The rearrangement links TRBV7-6 to TRBJ2-7, with D perhaps TRBD2 (6 bases). The CDR3 loop spans 14 amino acids. Germline-derived CDR1 and CDR2 are SGHVS and FNYEAQ. V was clipped by 5 bases and J by 1 base, with 12 bases between them. CDR3 amino acids: CASSQGTSSYEQYF. CDR3 coding DNA: TGTGCCAGCAGCCAAGGGACTTCTTCCTACGAGCAGTACTTC.

The V call is TRBV2, the J call TRBJ2-1; TRBD2 matches at 7 bases. Trimming at V came to 0 bases and at J to 9 bases, leaving 5 bases not matched to a gene. Germline CDR1 SNHLY, CDR2 FYNNEI. This CDR3 is 14 amino acids long. The CDR3 sequence: CASSEALREVEQFF. The DNA of the CDR3 is TGTGCCAGCAGTGAAGCGCTTCGGGAGGTTGAGCAGTTCTTC.

The J gene is TRBJ1-4, the V gene TRBV19; D is possibly TRBD1 (5 bases). CDR1 and CDR2 (germline): LNHDA, SQIVND (reference sequence). The CDR3 totals 14 residues. V dropped 5 bases and J dropped 0 bases, with 7 bases sitting between them. This chain's CDR3 is CASSRQPTNEKLFF. CDR3 in DNA: TGTGCCAGTAGTCGACAGCCAACTAATGAAAAACTGTTTTTT.

The chain combines TRBV5-4 with TRBJ2-5; TRBD2 matches at 8 bases. The CDR3 totals 14 residues. Germline CDR1 and CDR2: SGHNT and YYREEE (reference sequence). V lost 2 bases and J lost 2; bases outside the gene matches: 2. In DNA form, the CDR3 reads TGTGCCAGCAGCTTTGGCGGGAGGCAAGAGACCCAGTACTTC. Protein: CASSFGGRQETQYF. Drawing the rest from reference TRBV5-4 and TRBJ2-5, the complete variable domain is ETGVTQSPTHLIKTRGQQVTLRCSSQSGHNTVSWYQQALGQGPQFIFQYYREEENGRGNFPPRFSGLQFPNYSSELNVNALELDDSALYLCASSFGGRQETQYFGPGTRLLVL.

This clone came up once. V and J are TRBV4-2 and TRBJ1-5; no definite D call. The CDR3 runs 13 residues. Per germline, CDR1 LGHNA and CDR2 YNFKEQ. V was cut by 0 bases and J by 5 bases, with 5 bases left in between. The CDR3 sequence is CASSQDPDQPQHF. CDR3 coding DNA: TGTGCCAGCAGCCAAGATCCGGATCAGCCCCAGCATTTT.

The genes are TRBV12-1 and TRBJ1-1; TRBD1, the table's D call, was not compared with the DNA. TRBV12-1 is given as a pseudogene. The CDR3 totals 15 residues. This CDR3 is CASSGRDSSYREAFF. DNA for the CDR3: TGTGCCAGCAGCGGCCGGGACAGCAGCTACAGGGAAGCTTTCTTT.

In this sample, this clone turned up once. The chain is built from TRBV7-2 and TRBJ1-1; D ambiguous. Germline lookup yields CDR1 SGHTA and CDR2 FQGNSA. Trimming shortened V by 6 bases and J by 1 base, and 9 bases separated the two germline ends. This CDR3 is built from 13 residues. This chain's CDR3 is CASRLFENTEAFF. The CDR3 DNA reads as TGTGCCAGCAGATTATTCGAGAACACTGAAGCTTTCTTT.

J is TRBJ2-7 and V is TRBV5-5; D gene ambiguous. The V gene's germline CDR1 is SGHKS and CDR2 YYEKEE (reference sequence). The CDR3 extends over 14 amino acids. V lost 3 bases and J lost 0, with 10 bases in between. CDR3 sequence (DNA): TGTGCCAGCAGCTCAACATACAGCTCCTACGAGCAGTACTTC. Translation: CASSSTYSSYEQYF. Full variable domain (outside the CDR3, taken from reference TRBV5-5 and TRBJ2-7): DAGVTQSPTHLIKTRGQQVTLRCSPISGHKSVSWYQQVLGQGPQFIFQYYEKEERGRGNFPDRFSARQFPNYSSELNVNALLLGDSALYLCASSSTYSSYEQYFGPGTRLTVT.

The chain uses TRBV7-2 and TRBJ2-7; TRBD1 is a possible D gene (6 bases). Trimming removed 3 bases at V and 7 bases at J, with 19 bases between. This CDR3 is built from 15 residues. Looked up from germline, CDR1 is SGHTA and CDR2 is FQGNSA. In DNA, the CDR3 is TGTGCCAGCAGCTTCTCCGGGACAAGTCTACGGGAGCAGTACTTC. Translating it yields CASSFSGTSLREQYF.

This clone was seen just once. The rearrangement links TRBV11-3 to TRBJ2-7; a weak D match, TRBD2 (5 bases). V dropped 2 bases and J dropped 1 base, with 9 bases sitting between them. The length of the CDR3 is 14 residues. The germline V gene has CDR1 SGHNT and CDR2 YENEEA. This CDR3 is CASSLSRGSYEQYF. The CDR3 DNA follows: TGTGCCAGCAGCTTATCTAGAGGGTCCTACGAGCAGTACTTC. Based on the CDR3 plus reference TRBV11-3 and TRBJ2-7, the full variable domain is EAGVVQSPRYKIIEKKQPVAFWCNPISGHNTLYWYLQNLGQGPELLIRYENEEAVDDSQLPKDRFSAERLKGVDSTLKIQPAELGDSAVYLCASSLSRGSYEQYFGPGTRLTVT.

This chain joins TRBV6-6 and TRBJ2-7; D unresolved. The germline CDR1 and CDR2 sequences are MNHNY and SVGAGI (reference sequence). The germline V and J ends were trimmed by 0 bases and 4 bases, with 16 bases remaining between them. The CDR3 is 16 amino acids. The CDR3 bases are TGTGCCAGCAGTTACTCTCCGGGTTTAACGTCGTACGAGCAGTACTTC. As protein: CASSYSPGLTSYEQYF.

The chain combines TRBV7-9 with TRBJ2-5; D might be TRBD1 or TRBD2, each matching 7 bases. This CDR3 is built from 16 residues. V was pared by 1 base and J by 1 base, with 13 bases between. Germline CDR1 and CDR2: SEHNR and FQNEAQ (reference sequence). The CDR3 is CASSLEGRGGQETQYF. DNA for the CDR3: TGTGCCAGCAGCTTAGAAGGCAGGGGGGGCCAAGAGACCCAGTACTTC.

The genes are TRBV6-1 and TRBJ2-7; weak D call: TRBD2 (6 bases). Looked up from germline, CDR1 is MNHNS and CDR2 is SASEGT. V lost 10 bases and J 6 bases, leaving 16 bases between the germline ends. This CDR3 spans 12 amino acids. CDR3 in DNA: TGTGCCACCCAGCGGGTCTACGGCGAGCAGTACTTC. Encoded protein: CATQRVYGEQYF.